The 15 T cell receptor beta chains below come from one sample, sequenced in a study of CD8 T cells in ankylosing spondylitis. TCRdb recomputed calls from the 5' RACE reads with MiXCR, one row per CDR3 protein. This table holds 400,000 or so distinct CDR3 sequences, more than 25% found once. For these receptors, no antigen is known. Study-level findings and limits: Characteristic of ankylosing spondylitis blood, it appeared, was a TCR beta motif comprising several highly homologous variants.

Source material: blood, either unsorted or a sorted T cell fraction (not recorded which). These receptor sequences come from a male donor with ankylosing spondylitis.

This chain joins TRBV2 and TRBJ1-5; D is unclear. V was clipped by 2 bases and J by 2 bases, with 13 bases between them. The CDR3 length is 16 residues. CDR1 is SNHLY, CDR2 FYNNEI, per germline. CDR3 bases: TGTGCCAGCAGTGAAACAGCGTCGGCAGGCAATCAGCCCCAGCATTTT. Encoded protein: CASSETASAGNQPQHF.

V gene TRBV15 combines with J gene TRBJ2-3, with TRBD1 identical over 7 bases. V lost 0 bases to trimming and J lost 2 bases; unmatched junction nucleotides: 2. Per the germline V gene, CDR1 is LNHNV and CDR2 is YYDKDF (reference sequence). The CDR3 has 15 amino acids. CDR3 DNA: TGTGCCACCAGCAGAGAAGGGGGCCCCACAGATACGCAGTATTTT. Translation gives CATSREGGPTDTQYF.

The chain carries TRBV12-3 or TRBV12-4 and TRBJ1-4, with D possibly TRBD1 on 5 matching bases. The germline V and J ends were trimmed by 5 bases and 8 bases, with 15 bases remaining between them. This CDR3 is 14 amino acids long. Here the CDR3 DNA reads TGTGCCAGCAGTCATACAGGCGAGGGGGAAAAACTGTTTTTT. Protein product: CASSHTGEGEKLFF.

V is TRBV7-7 and J is TRBJ1-2, with D perhaps matching TRBD1 (5 bases). Per the germline V gene, CDR1 is SSHAT and CDR2 is FNYEAQ (reference sequence). This CDR3 region has 14 residues. The V end lost 4 bases, the J end lost 3 bases, and 12 bases lay between the germline ends. In nucleotides, the CDR3 is TGTGCCAGCAGCTCCGGGGGTCCGGACTATGGCTACACCTTC. Residues: CASSSGGPDYGYTF.

This clonotype has more than one count but fewer than ten. The chain carries TRBV5-1 and TRBJ2-1, with 10 bases fitting TRBD2. Unmatched junction bases numbered 5, after V lost 4 bases and J lost 4 bases. The CDR3 is 15 residues long. Germline-derived CDR1 and CDR2 are SGHRS and YFSETQ. CDR3 residues: CASSPSGRGYNEQFF. In nucleotides, the CDR3 is TGCGCCAGCAGCCCGAGCGGGAGGGGTTACAATGAGCAGTTCTTC. Together with reference TRBV5-1 and TRBJ2-1, the CDR3 gives the full variable domain: KAGVTQTPRYLIKTRGQQVTLSCSPISGHRSVSWYQQTPGQGLQFLFEYFSETQRNKGNFPGRFSGRQFSNSRSEMNVSTLELGDSALYLCASSPSGRGYNEQFFGPGTRLTVL.

CDR3: CASSQSGTRETYEQYF. DNA of the CDR3: TGTGCCAGCAGTCAAAGCGGGACTAGGGAAACCTACGAGCAGTACTTC. This chain joins TRBV6-1 and TRBJ2-7, with 8 bases fitting TRBD2. The CDR3 consists of 16 residues. From germline, CDR1 is MNHNS and CDR2 SASEGT. With V trimmed by 5 bases and J by 2 bases, 11 bases remained unmatched.

This clonotype was found many times. The chain links TRBV7-2 to TRBJ1-5; 7 bases are shared with TRBD1. The CDR3 runs to 15 residues. The V segment lost 1 base and the J segment 7 bases; nucleotides outside the gene matches: 7. CDR1 and CDR2 (germline): SGHTA, FQGNSA. The CDR3 here is CASSLGPGGNQPQHF. The CDR3 nucleotides read TGTGCCAGCAGCTTAGGTCCAGGGGGAAACCAGCCCCAGCATTTT.

Many counts were recorded for this clonotype. The chain links TRBV12-3 or TRBV12-4 to TRBJ1-5; no clear D gene. CDR3 size: 13 residues. The V and J ends lost 3 bases and 2 bases respectively, with 5 bases between them. As DNA, the CDR3 is TGTGCCAGCAGTTTTACAGGCAATCAGCCCCAGCATTTT. This gives the protein CASSFTGNQPQHF.

The chain carries TRBV29-1 and TRBJ1-4; no definite D call. The CDR3 loop spans 13 amino acids. V dropped 6 bases and J dropped 0 bases, with 8 bases sitting between them. Germline-derived CDR1 and CDR2 are SQVTM and ANQGSEA. The CDR3 is CSVPPATNEKLFF. The CDR3 DNA is TGCAGCGTCCCACCCGCAACTAATGAAAAACTGTTTTTT. The whole variable domain, remainder taken from reference TRBV29-1 and TRBJ1-4, is SAVISQKPSRDICQRGTSLTIQCQVDSQVTMMFWYRQQPGQSLTLIATANQGSEATYESGFVIDKFPISRPNLTFSTLTVSNMSPEDSSIYLCSVPPATNEKLFFGSGTQLSVL.

This chain joins TRBV4-1 and TRBJ1-3; tentative D call: TRBD1 (6 bases). CDR1 and CDR2 from the germline V gene are MGHRA and YSYEKL. The CDR3 covers 18 residues. V was shortened by 1 base and J by 5 bases, with 21 bases between the two germline ends. The DNA for the CDR3 is TGCGCCAGCAGCCAAGTTCCCCCGTCCCAGGGGCAGAGAAACACCATATATTTT. It is translated as CASSQVPPSQGQRNTIYF.

CDR3 loop: CASSPAGKTQETQYF. The CDR3 DNA is TGCGCCAGCAGCCCCGCCGGGAAAACGCAAGAGACCCAGTACTTC. This chain joins TRBV5-1 and TRBJ2-5, with D maybe TRBD2 (5 bases). CDR1 is SGHRS and CDR2 is YFSETQ in the germline V gene. V lost 4 bases and J 2 bases, leaving 15 bases between the germline ends. CDR3 length: 15 residues.

This clonotype appeared a few times. The genes are TRBV5-1 and TRBJ2-3; D is uncertain. Germline V gene lookup returns CDR1 SGHRS and CDR2 YFSETQ. The germline V and J ends were trimmed by 0 bases and 1 base, with 9 bases remaining between them. The CDR3 contains 15 residues. The CDR3 protein is CASSLGRPRTDTQYF. The CDR3 DNA reads as TGCGCCAGCAGCTTGGGTCGCCCCCGCACAGATACGCAGTATTTT.

This clonotype came up a few times. The CDR3 sequence is CASSYGTTNEKLFF. The CDR3 coding sequence is TGTGCCAGCAGCTACGGTACAACTAATGAAAAACTGTTTTTT. This chain uses TRBV28 with TRBJ1-4; D ambiguous. This CDR3 has 14 amino acids. Germline assignment: CDR1 MDHEN and CDR2 SYDVKM. Between the trimmed V and J ends, which lost 6 bases and 0 bases, there was a span of 8 bases.

This clonotype was observed a few times. The CDR3 DNA is TGTGCCACCGAGCGGGCAGGGACCCAGTACTTC. This translates into CATERAGTQYF. V gene TRBV24-1 combines with J gene TRBJ2-5, with D maybe TRBD2 (6 bases). The V and J ends lost 9 bases and 7 bases respectively, with 11 bases between them. The germline V gene encodes CDR1 KGHDR and CDR2 SFDVKD. This CDR3 has 11 residues.

This clonotype has at least ten counts. The chain uses TRBV24-1 and TRBJ2-2; 11 nucleotides match TRBD1. V lost 3 bases and J lost 8; bases outside the gene matches: 7. This CDR3 is built from 16 residues. Germline CDR1 is KGHDR and CDR2 is SFDVKD. The CDR3 loop reads CATSDGQGALGGELFF. CDR3 nucleotides: TGTGCCACCAGTGATGGACAGGGGGCGCTCGGAGGGGAGCTGTTTTTT.